One TCR beta chain is described in this entry. These data come from a study of blood T cell repertoires in COVID-19. Study-level background: The origin of the acute and convalescent COVID-19 samples was the United States, Italy and Spain. PBMCs, B-cell-depleted T cells, or T cells provided the cDNA or gDNA that made up the material.

As handled by the study authors: Reference gene primers were amplified, and this amplification served to estimate nucleated cell counts. Profiled with immunoSEQ multiplex PCR; TCRdb holds only in-frame clones, not every one. That table furnishes V, J and clone size, whereas the DNA furnished D and trimming. The table includes roughly 120,000 clones, 75% to 90% detected once. With 6 bases clipped from V and 5 bases from J, the junction kept 7 bases outside the gene matches. Germline CDR1 MRHNA, CDR2 SNTAGT. The CDR3 runs 15 residues. This TCR was recovered from a woman aged 45-59 years with acute or convalescent COVID-19. The rearrangement joins TRBV6-4 to TRBJ1-6, with 7 positions matching TRBD1. Sequencing was done on a sample of peripheral blood. The chain's CDR3 is CASSRGAGDNSPLHF. The CDR3 coding sequence is TGTGCCAGCAGCAGGGGGGCAGGAGATAATTCACCCCTCCACTTT.